The sequence of this TCR beta chain was determined in a study of blood T cell repertoires in COVID-19. Study in general: The origin of the acute and convalescent COVID-19 samples was the United States, Italy and Spain. Sources were T cells, B-cell-depleted T cells, or PBMCs; the material itself was cDNA or gDNA.

The authors' processing: Reference gene primers were amplified, and this amplification served to estimate nucleated cell counts. Profiled with immunoSEQ multiplex PCR; TCRdb holds only in-frame clones, not every one. That table gives V, J and clone size, and the DNA gave D and trimming. The sample includes 370,000 or so clones, 81% seen only once; the top ten take around 1%. Germline lookup yields CDR1 SGHVS and CDR2 FNYEAQ. V dropped 5 bases and J dropped 7; count of bases not matched to a gene: 16. The CDR3 length is 17 residues. Sequenced input: peripheral blood. The origin of this receptor is a human donor with acute or convalescent COVID-19. The donor label of this sample is uncertain. The rearrangement joins TRBV7-6 to TRBJ1-5, with 8 bases that match TRBD1. Written as DNA, the CDR3 is TGTGCCAGCAGCGCCGCGGGACAGGTTTTCGGACTCCAGCCCCAGCATTTT. Encoded protein: CASSAAGQVFGLQPQHF.